The 15 T cell receptor beta chains in this list originate from one sample, sequenced in a study of PD-1 blockade in classical Hodgkin lymphoma. The table came from immunoSEQ multiplex PCR; TCRdb's copy has only in-frame clones and leaves some out. The sample lists roughly 140,000 clones; about 81% were seen once. No patient escaped relapse after autologous stem cell transplantation, and brentuximab vedotin exposure varied. The source was peripheral blood mononuclear cells (PBMCs), collected before the second cycle of nivolumab. The receptors were sampled from a human donor with classical Hodgkin lymphoma.

The chain has TRBV6-1 and TRBJ1-6; the D gene is possibly TRBD1 (5 bases). The CDR3 runs to 14 residues. Trimming removed 5 bases at V and 11 bases at J, with 16 bases between. CDR1 is MNHNS and CDR2 is SASEGT in the germline V gene. The CDR3 spells CASSQLVRGPPLHF. CDR3 in DNA: TGTGCCAGCAGTCAATTGGTCCGGGGACCACCCCTCCACTTT.

The CDR3 nucleotides are TGTGCCAGCAGCCCCAGGACTAGCGTGGGCGAGCAGTACTTC. It encodes CASSPRTSVGEQYF. The V and J genes are TRBV7-2 and TRBJ2-7, with 9 nucleotides matching TRBD2. The CDR3 contains 14 residues. The V gene's germline CDR1 is SGHTA and CDR2 FQGNSA. The trim removed 5 bases at V and 6 bases at J, leaving 8 bases unmatched.

This clone was seen more than once but under ten times. This rearrangement joins TRBV7-9 to TRBJ2-1; a possible D gene is TRBD2 (6 bases). V was clipped by 0 bases and J by 6 bases, with 15 bases between them. The germline V gene has CDR1 SEHNR and CDR2 FQNEAQ (reference sequence). The CDR3 extends over 16 amino acids. This CDR3 is CASSLAGGKGRNEQFF. The CDR3 DNA reads as TGTGCCAGCAGCTTAGCGGGAGGTAAGGGCCGCAATGAGCAGTTCTTC.

The chain is built from TRBV6-6 and TRBJ1-2, with D perhaps TRBD1 (6 bases). Germline V gives CDR1 MNHNY, CDR2 SVGAGI (reference sequence). This CDR3 contains 14 residues. Trimming cost V 0 bases and J 8 bases, with 13 bases left between them. CDR3 region: CASSYSRQGSGYTF. The CDR3 DNA reads as TGTGCCAGCAGTTACTCACGGCAGGGGAGCGGCTACACCTTC.

The V gene is TRBV5-1, the J gene TRBJ2-5, with D possibly matching TRBD2 (6 bases). This CDR3 comprises 13 residues. Germline V gene data show CDR1 as SGHRS and CDR2 as YFSETQ. V gave up 3 bases and J gave up 5 bases, with 11 bases separating them. In nucleotides, the CDR3 is TGCGCCAGCAGCTCGCAGGGAGGTGAGACCCAGTACTTC. It translates to CASSSQGGETQYF.

Regarding this clone: Relative to the germline gene, one junction end is altered; a read error may explain this. The genes are TRBV7-9 and TRBJ1-1; TRBD1 matches 11 bases. CDR1 SEHNR and CDR2 FQNEAQ come from the germline V gene (reference sequence). This CDR3 is built from 15 residues. The CDR3 reads CASTLRGTGGTEAFF. The CDR3 DNA follows: TGTGCCAGCACCTTAAGGGGGACAGGGGGCACTGAAGCTTTCTTT.

The chain joins TRBV5-4 to TRBJ1-2, with TRBD1 matching over 7 bases. This CDR3 is built from 17 residues. Germline V gene lookup returns CDR1 SGHNT and CDR2 YYREEE (reference sequence). Trimming at V came to 4 bases and at J to 1 base, leaving 13 bases not matched to a gene. The CDR3 coding sequence is TGTGCCAGCAGCCGGCCGGGACAGAATTCCCGTAACTATGGCTACACCTTC. Protein sequence: CASSRPGQNSRNYGYTF.

This chain joins TRBV27 and TRBJ2-1; 11 bases map to TRBD1. Per the germline V gene, CDR1 is MNHEY and CDR2 is SMNVEV (reference sequence). The length of the CDR3 is 16 residues. V gave up 5 bases and J gave up 10 bases; unmatched junction bases: 13. The CDR3 coding sequence is TGTGCCAGCAGTGGACAGGGGGCGAAAGCTCGATCCGAGCAGTTCTTC. Amino acids: CASSGQGAKARSEQFF.

This chain joins TRBV5-1 and TRBJ2-7; 11 bases map to TRBD2. Germline V CDR1 and CDR2: SGHRS, YFSETQ. This CDR3 has 15 residues. J was trimmed by 3 bases and V by 4 bases; bases with no gene match: 6. The CDR3 DNA reads TGCGCCAGCAGCCCTCTCGGGACTAGCGGCTACGAGCAGTACTTC. Protein sequence: CASSPLGTSGYEQYF.

The rearrangement uses TRBV27 and TRBJ2-1; 8 nucleotides line up with TRBD2. J was trimmed by 4 bases and V by 5 bases; bases with no gene match: 10. CDR3 length: 16 amino acids. The germline V gene has CDR1 MNHEY and CDR2 SMNVEV (reference sequence). The CDR3 sequence is CASSRSGGLTYNEQFF. The CDR3 DNA sequence: TGTGCCAGCAGTAGAAGCGGGGGCCTTACGTACAATGAGCAGTTCTTC.

This chain links TRBV5-1 with TRBJ2-2; TRBD1 matches at 7 bases. Germline CDR1 reads SGHRS; CDR2 reads YFSETQ. The J segment lost 4 bases and the V segment lost 2 bases, leaving 5 bases of the junction unmatched. CDR3 size: 15 residues. CDR3 in DNA: TGCGCCAGCAGCTTACTAGGGGGCAGCACCGGGGAGCTGTTTTTT. Its protein product is CASSLLGGSTGELFF.

CDR3 DNA: TGTGCCAGCAGCGTGGACCTGGGGACCGGGGAGCTGTTTTTT. This gives the protein CASSVDLGTGELFF. The rearrangement links TRBV9 to TRBJ2-2; D is undetermined. V lost 2 bases and J lost 5, with 10 bases in between. The CDR3 totals 14 residues. The germline CDR1 and CDR2 sequences are SGDLS and YYNGEE.

This clone was counted ten times or more. The rearrangement uses TRBV19 and TRBJ1-2; the D is unclear. This CDR3 region has 11 residues. In germline, CDR1 is LNHDA, CDR2 SQIVND (reference sequence). The V and J ends lost 8 bases and 2 bases respectively, with 6 bases between them. CDR3 protein: CASVGNYGYTF. CDR3 DNA: TGTGCCAGTGTAGGGAACTATGGCTACACCTTC.

The rearrangement links TRBV6-6 to TRBJ1-2; TRBD1 is a possible D gene (6 bases). The CDR3 loop spans 14 amino acids. CDR1 is MNHNY and CDR2 is SVGAGI in the germline V gene (reference sequence). V was clipped by 2 bases and J by 8 bases, with 15 bases between them. The CDR3 sequence is CASSYRTGTRGYTF. As DNA, the CDR3 is TGTGCCAGCAGTTACCGAACAGGGACACGGGGCTACACCTTC.

The rearrangement uses TRBV28 and TRBJ2-7; D is unclear. Trimming left V 8 bases short and J 0 bases short, with 14 bases between. The CDR3 sequence is 14 residues long. Germline CDR1 reads MDHEN; CDR2 reads SYDVKM. The CDR3 DNA reads as TGTGCCAGCTTTGATGCAAGGTACTCCTACGAGCAGTACTTC. This translates into CASFDARYSYEQYF.